A selection of T cell receptor beta chains follows, all from one sample in a study of regulatory T cells in long-lasting Graves disease. TCRdb redid the calling of the multiplex PCR reads with MiXCR, one entry per CDR3 protein. The repertoire holds some 330,000 distinct CDR3 sequences, with 20% to 25% as singletons. The sample in question was peripheral blood mononuclear cells (PBMCs), obtained when the disease was refractory, from a patient treated with antithyroid drugs. These receptors originate from a woman aged 40-49 years with Graves disease. Each CDR3 is given with its conserved first and last residue. The D gene is left open where the match is weak. Expanded clones are given a class, and other clones once, few, many or no size at all.

j_call,clone_size,v_call,d_call,cdr3_nt,cdr3_aa
TRBJ2-6,NA,TRBV29-1,TRBD1,TGCAGCGTAGGTGTAGGGGGACAGGGTATCCCGTCTGGGGCCAACGTCCTGACTTTC,CSVGVGGQGIPSGANVLTF
TRBJ2-1,few,TRBV6-1,NA,TGTGCCAGCAGTCGAAAGACTCGTCAGGGCTCCTACAATGAGCAGTTCTTC,CASSRKTRQGSYNEQFF
TRBJ2-5,many,TRBV6-1,NA,TGTGCCAGCAGTCGAACAGGACTCGGACCAGGGCCAGGAGAGACCCAGTACTTC,CASSRTGLGPGPGETQYF
TRBJ2-7,many,TRBV6-1,NA,TGTGCCAGCAGTAAGGACGGAGACTCCTACGAGCAGTACTTC,CASSKDGDSYEQYF
TRBJ2-2,few,TRBV27,TRBD2,TGTGCCAGCAAAGGGTTGGCTAGCGGCTGGAGTCGCACCGGGGAGCTGTTTTTT,CASKGLASGWSRTGELFF
TRBJ2-5,many,TRBV29-1,NA,TGCAGCGTTGCAGGGGCGGAGACCCAGTACTTC,CSVAGAETQYF
TRBJ2-5,many,TRBV28,TRBD1,TGTGCCAGCAGTTTTCCCTCCTTACAGGGGCCTCAAGAGACCCAGTACTTC,CASSFPSLQGPQETQYF
TRBJ1-1,many,TRBV16,NA,TGTGCCAGCAGCCAAGGCAGGGTAGGTGAAGCTTTCTTT,CASSQGRVGEAFF
TRBJ2-5,many,TRBV10-2,NA,TGCGCCAGCAGTGTGGGGGGATCAGAGACCCAGTACTTC,CASSVGGSETQYF
TRBJ1-1,few,TRBV7-9,NA,TGTGCCAGCAGCTCCGAGACAGAAAAATCTATTGAAGCTTTCTTT,CASSSETEKSIEAFF
TRBJ2-5,many,TRBV29-1,NA,TGCAGCACGACGTGGAGTTTAGGAGAGACCCAGTACTTC,CSTTWSLGETQYF
TRBJ2-1,NA,TRBV28,TRBD1,TGTGCCAGCAGTTTTTGGGACAGGGGTAAGAATGAGCAGTTCTTC,CASSFWDRGKNEQFF
TRBJ2-3,few,TRBV6-4,TRBD2,TGTGCCAGCAGTTACTCGTGGACTAGCGGCACAGATACGCAGTATTTT,CASSYSWTSGTDTQYF
TRBJ2-1,few,TRBV28,NA,TGTGCCAGCAGTTCCCGACAGGCGGACAATGAGCAGTTCTTC,CASSSRQADNEQFF
TRBJ2-2,many,TRBV6-2/TRBV6-3,TRBD1,TGTGCCAGCAGTTCCTCGCAGGGGGCCAACACCGGGGAGCTGTTTTTT,CASSSSQGANTGELFF
TRBJ2-5,NA,TRBV27,TRBD2,TGTGCCAGCAGTTTATGGTCTAGCGGGAACGGACGGGAGACCCAGTACTTC,CASSLWSSGNGRETQYF
TRBJ2-7,many,TRBV6-1,TRBD1,TGTGCCAGCAGGGTTGGACAGGACGTCGGCGAGCAGTACTTC,CASRVGQDVGEQYF
TRBJ1-3,NA,TRBV29-1,NA,TGCAGCGTTGAAACGGGCCTCGGAAACACCATATATTTT,CSVETGLGNTIYF
TRBJ1-5,many,TRBV11-2,NA,TGTGCCAGCAGCGAAACCCCCTCAGGGGCGCTAAATCAGCCCCAGCATTTT,CASSETPSGALNQPQHF
TRBJ2-7,NA,TRBV3-1,NA,TGTGCCAGCAGCCACGACTCAAGTGATACCTACGAGCAGTACTTC,CASSHDSSDTYEQYF
TRBJ1-5,NA,TRBV19,TRBD1,TGTGCCAGTAGCCCCTGGACAGGGGGAGATAGCAATCAGCCCCAGCATTTT,CASSPWTGGDSNQPQHF
TRBJ2-2,many,TRBV15,NA,TGTGCCACCAGCAGAAGGGGACTTCTAACCGGGGAGCTGTTTTTT,CATSRRGLLTGELFF